The 22 T cell receptor beta chains below come from one sample, sequenced in a study of response to subunit inactivated influenza vaccine. A single record per CDR3 protein comes from TCRdb applying MiXCR to the RT-PCR reads. Altogether more than 550,000 distinct CDR3 sequences are present, around 11% being singletons, with the ten largest covering about 11%. These data also formed part of another study, on T cells expressing NK-cell markers. As that report states: For TCR beta, cDNA was produced by 5'RACE template switching with UMIs.

Sample: PBMCs from blood, taken on the day of vaccination. These receptors were collected from a middle-aged man who received an inactivated influenza vaccine.

This clonotype was recorded at least ten times. The genes are TRBV4-1 and TRBJ2-5; 10 bases match TRBD1. Looked up from germline, CDR1 is MGHRA and CDR2 is YSYEKL. There are 15 residues in the CDR3. V gave up 0 bases and J gave up 3 bases; unmatched junction bases: 1. The chain's CDR3 is CASSQDGQGEETQYF. The CDR3 DNA sequence: TGCGCCAGCAGCCAAGATGGACAGGGGGAAGAGACCCAGTACTTC.

This clonotype was counted a few times. The chain has TRBV4-3 and TRBJ2-5; no reliable D call. From germline, CDR1 is LGHNA and CDR2 YSLEER. There are 15 residues in the CDR3. Trimming shortened V by 3 bases and J by 5 bases, and 16 bases separated the two germline ends. The CDR3 nucleotides read TGCGCCAGCAGCCAGGCCAATGACATTTGGGAGACCCAGTACTTC. It is translated as CASSQANDIWETQYF.

The chain is built from TRBV10-3 and TRBJ2-7; D uncertain. The CDR3 has 12 residues. Germline CDR1 is ENHRY and CDR2 is SYGVKD. Here the CDR3 reads CDTSGSAQEQYF. Written as DNA, the CDR3 is TGTGACACCAGTGGGTCTGCTCAGGAGCAGTACTTC.

V and J are TRBV9 and TRBJ1-2; D not resolved. The CDR3 totals 13 residues. V lost 2 bases and J 2 bases, leaving 7 bases between the germline ends. Germline CDR1 SGDLS, CDR2 YYNGEE. CDR3 sequence reads: CASSVGRNYGYTF. In DNA, the CDR3 is TGTGCCAGCAGCGTCGGCAGAAACTATGGCTACACCTTC.

The chain recombines TRBV18 with TRBJ2-7; 8 bases line up with TRBD1. The germline V gene has CDR1 KGHSH and CDR2 LQKENI. The CDR3 is 15 amino acids. V lost 4 bases, J lost 1 base, and 6 bases stayed unmatched. CDR3 DNA: TGTGCCAGCTCACGTGGGGGACAGGCTTCCTACGAGCAGTACTTC. Protein product: CASSRGGQASYEQYF.

This clonotype was seen a handful of times. The V call is TRBV10-3, the J call TRBJ2-7; no firm D call. Trimming took off 0 bases at V and 5 bases at J, with 11 bases between the two ends. The CDR3 is made up of 14 amino acids. CDR1 ENHRY and CDR2 SYGVKD come from the germline V gene. CDR3 sequence (DNA): TGTGCCATCAGTGAGTCTGTGCAGGTCCACGAGCAGTACTTC. Its translation: CAISESVQVHEQYF.

V usage is TRBV14 and J usage is TRBJ2-5; 7 bases align to TRBD1. The CDR3 sequence is 15 residues long. Germline CDR1 reads SGHDN; CDR2 reads FVKESK. V was pared by 4 bases and J by 3 bases, with 8 bases of the junction left unmatched. Written as DNA, the CDR3 is TGTGCCAGCAGCCCAAGGGACAGCCGAAAAGAGACCCAGTACTTC. It codes for CASSPRDSRKETQYF.

V usage is TRBV6-2 or TRBV6-3 and J usage is TRBJ2-6; no reliable D call. The CDR3 has 16 amino acids. The V gene lost 5 bases and the J gene lost 0 bases, with 11 bases spanning the gap. Germline values: CDR1 MNHEY, CDR2 SVGEGT. The CDR3 loop is CASSQLGISGANVLTF. CDR3 nucleotide sequence: TGTGCCAGCAGTCAACTGGGCATCTCTGGGGCCAACGTCCTGACTTTC.

The chain uses TRBV29-1 and TRBJ1-1, with D hard to call. Looked up from germline, CDR1 is SQVTM and CDR2 is ANQGSEA. The CDR3 has 12 residues. Trimming shortened V by 5 bases and J by 3 bases, and 10 bases separated the two germline ends. The CDR3 loop is CSVIHLHTEAFF. CDR3 DNA sequence: TGCAGCGTTATCCACCTACACACTGAAGCTTTCTTT.

This clonotype appeared many times. This chain connects TRBV7-9 to TRBJ1-1, with D unclear. The V end lost 4 bases, the J end lost 1 base, and 10 bases lay between the germline ends. This CDR3 comprises 14 residues. Germline loops: CDR1 SEHNR, CDR2 FQNEAQ (reference sequence). Here the CDR3 reads CASSSWTENTEAFF. The DNA of the CDR3 is TGTGCCAGCAGCTCCTGGACGGAGAACACTGAAGCTTTCTTT.

This clonotype appeared a few times. The rearrangement links TRBV6-1 to TRBJ2-5, with D possibly TRBD2 on 7 matching bases. The CDR3 sequence is 13 residues long. Trimming shortened V by 7 bases and J by 5 bases, and 14 bases separated the two germline ends. Per germline, CDR1 MNHNS and CDR2 SASEGT. CDR3 amino acids: CASKGGARETQYF. In nucleotides, the CDR3 is TGTGCCAGCAAAGGGGGGGCACGGGAGACCCAGTACTTC.

This clonotype appeared a few times. This chain's CDR3 is CSVEGTGTYEQYF. The CDR3 DNA reads TGCAGCGTTGAAGGCACAGGCACCTACGAGCAGTACTTC. This chain links TRBV29-1 with TRBJ2-7; weak D call: TRBD1 (5 bases). Trimming pared 1 base from V and 2 bases from J, leaving 9 bases between. This CDR3 spans 13 amino acids. Germline values: CDR1 SQVTM, CDR2 ANQGSEA.

This clonotype showed up just a few times. The chain links TRBV5-1 to TRBJ1-1, with D perhaps TRBD1 (6 bases). The V end was cut by 0 bases, the J end by 1 base, with 10 bases between. CDR1 and CDR2 from the germline V gene are SGHRS and YFSETQ. The CDR3 has 15 amino acids. DNA for the CDR3: TGCGCCAGCAGCTTGGCGGGACAAACGAACACTGAAGCTTTCTTT. Translated, it gives CASSLAGQTNTEAFF.

This clonotype appeared a few times. The rearrangement uses TRBV3-1 and TRBJ2-3; the match to TRBD2 covers 13 bases. The germline V gene encodes CDR1 LGHDT and CDR2 YNNKEL (reference sequence). The junction had 15 bases not matched to a gene; V was cut back by 6 bases and J by 9 bases. The CDR3 is 17 amino acids. CDR3 nucleotides: TGTGCCAGCAGTCCCTTCCCCGGACTAGCGGGAGCCGCCACGCAGTATTTT. This translates into CASSPFPGLAGAATQYF.

The chain has TRBV4-3 and TRBJ2-1, with D possibly being TRBD1 or TRBD2 (5 bases each). The CDR3 has 17 residues. V lost 0 bases and J 4 bases, leaving 16 bases between the germline ends. Germline assignment: CDR1 LGHNA and CDR2 YSLEER. The CDR3 DNA reads as TGCGCCAGCAGCCAAGATCGGGCAGGGACGGTGTACAATGAGCAGTTCTTC. Encoded protein: CASSQDRAGTVYNEQFF.

This clonotype came up a few times. This sequence joins TRBV10-3 and TRBJ2-3; D is possibly TRBD1 (6 bases). Per germline, CDR1 ENHRY and CDR2 SYGVKD. This CDR3 is built from 15 residues. With 2 bases removed from V and 0 bases from J, the gap between germline ends came to 9 bases. The CDR3: CAISEDRQSTDTQYF. CDR3 sequence (DNA): TGTGCCATCAGTGAGGACAGGCAGAGCACAGATACGCAGTATTTT.

This clonotype was picked up a small number of times. V is TRBV5-1 and J is TRBJ2-3; TRBD2 is a possible D gene (5 bases). V shed 4 bases and J shed 3 bases, with 12 bases lying between them. In germline, CDR1 is SGHRS, CDR2 YFSETQ. The CDR3 is 14 amino acids. This CDR3 is CASSHRDSTDTQYF. CDR3 coding DNA: TGCGCCAGCAGCCACCGGGATTCAACAGATACGCAGTATTTT.

The chain links TRBV7-2 to TRBJ2-1; no clear D gene. Looked up from germline, CDR1 is SGHTA and CDR2 is FQGNSA. This CDR3 is 14 amino acids long. Trimming took 1 base from V and 10 from J, leaving 14 bases between them. CDR3 in amino acids: CASSLGSPGAEQFF. The CDR3 nucleotides are TGTGCCAGCAGCTTAGGGTCCCCCGGTGCGGAGCAGTTCTTC.

This clonotype was seen repeatedly, ten times or more. This chain links TRBV7-9 with TRBJ2-3; no clear D gene. This CDR3 comprises 14 residues. The V gene's germline CDR1 is SEHNR and CDR2 FQNEAQ (reference sequence). Deletions cut 0 bases from V and 2 bases from J, with 6 bases between. In nucleotides, the CDR3 is TGTGCCAGCAGCTTAGCGGCCGACACAGATACGCAGTATTTT. This translates into CASSLAADTDTQYF. Supplemented by reference TRBV7-9 and TRBJ2-3, the full variable domain reads DTGVSQNPRHKITKRGQNVTFRCDPISEHNRLYWYRQTLGQGPEFLTYFQNEAQLEKSRLLSDRFSAERPKGSFSTLEIQRTEQGDSAMYLCASSLAADTDTQYFGPGTRLTVL.

In its sample, this clonotype was seen many times. V gene TRBV7-2 combines with J gene TRBJ2-1, with TRBD2 as a possible D gene (6 bases). Germline V gives CDR1 SGHTA, CDR2 FQGNSA. V shed 5 bases and J shed 4 bases, with 18 bases lying between them. This CDR3 contains 16 residues. CDR3 loop: CASSPPREKGYNEQFF. CDR3 nucleotides: TGTGCCAGCAGCCCCCCCCGGGAGAAAGGGTACAATGAGCAGTTCTTC.

This sequence joins TRBV11-1 and TRBJ2-1; either TRBD1 or TRBD2 may fit D (5 bases each). The CDR3 is 20 residues long. Germline CDR1 and CDR2: SGHAT and FQDESV (reference sequence). V was cut by 1 base and J by 1 base, with 23 bases left in between. CDR3 coding DNA: TGTGCCAGCAGCTTAGGGGGATTATTCGGGGCCCCAGCGTCCTACAATGAGCAGTTCTTC. It translates to CASSLGGLFGAPASYNEQFF.

The rearrangement joins TRBV4-3 to TRBJ1-2; the D gene is possibly TRBD1 (5 bases). Trimming cost V 1 base and J 4 bases, with 10 bases left between them. In germline, CDR1 is LGHNA, CDR2 YSLEER. This CDR3 is built from 14 residues. CDR3 amino acids: CASSQGAGSYGYTF. The CDR3 region has the DNA TGCGCCAGCAGCCAAGGCGCAGGGAGCTATGGCTACACCTTC.